Listed here are 19 T cell receptor beta chains from one sample, sequenced in a study of cytomegalovirus exposure and HLA in healthy donors (dated 2017 in TCRdb). The method behind the library was the immunoSEQ multiplex PCR assay. For the multiplex PCR, a mixture combining 60 forward primers for TCR Vbeta segments and 13 reverse primers for TCR Jbeta segments was used. This immuneACCESS table, as held by TCRdb, lists in-frame sequences with V and J called but not all clones. Of the missing ones, under half trace to an unresolved V gene in checked studies; the others have no known cause. The sample records roughly 51,000 clones, roughly four fifths of which are singletons. The ten largest clones take up 2.5% of the sample. Specimen: PBMCs. The receptors come from a boy between 10 and 17 years old in good health and CMV-seropositive.

As DNA, the CDR3 is TGTGCCAGCTCACCTTCGGGGGGGTTTCGAGAAAAACTGTTTTTT. Its protein is CASSPSGGFREKLFF. V gene TRBV18 combines with J gene TRBJ1-4, with D possibly TRBD1 on 5 matching bases. The V gene lost 3 bases and the J gene lost 8 bases, with 16 bases spanning the gap. From germline, CDR1 is KGHSH and CDR2 LQKENI. CDR3 length equals 15 residues. Variable domain in full (rest from reference TRBV18 and TRBJ1-4): NAGVMQNPRHLVRRRGQEARLRCSPMKGHSHVYWYRQLPEEGLKFMVYLQKENIIDESGMPKERFSAEFPKEGPSILRIQQVVRGDSAAYFCASSPSGGFREKLFFGSGTQLSVL.

The chain combines TRBV7-9 with TRBJ2-2, with D tentatively TRBD1 (5 bases). The CDR3 totals 12 residues. CDR1 and CDR2 from the germline V gene are SEHNR and FQNEAQ (reference sequence). V shed 7 bases and J shed 4 bases, with 7 bases lying between them. CDR3: CASIRGTGELFF. In DNA form, the CDR3 reads TGTGCCAGCATAAGGGGCACCGGGGAGCTGTTTTTT.

This chain joins TRBV6-1 and TRBJ2-3; weak D call: TRBD2 (6 bases). Looked up from germline, CDR1 is MNHNS and CDR2 is SASEGT. CDR3 length: 14 amino acids. The V end lost 1 base, the J end lost 1 base, and 6 bases lay between the germline ends. In DNA, the CDR3 is TGTGCCAGCAGTGAAGGGGGGGGCACAGATACGCAGTATTTT. Amino acid sequence: CASSEGGGTDTQYF.

V gene TRBV10-3 combines with J gene TRBJ2-4, with D perhaps matching TRBD2 (5 bases). Germline lookup yields CDR1 ENHRY and CDR2 SYGVKD. This CDR3 has 19 residues. V was clipped by 8 bases and J by 1 base, with 27 bases between them. The CDR3 sequence is CAIRGWQHSSGMAKNIQYF. CDR3 DNA: TGTGCCATCCGTGGGTGGCAGCACTCCTCGGGGATGGCCAAAAACATTCAGTACTTC.

This clone appeared a single time. The chain is built from TRBV7-9 and TRBJ1-5; TRBD1 is a possible D gene (6 bases). The V end lost 0 bases, the J end lost 3 bases, and 18 bases lay between the germline ends. CDR1 and CDR2 from the germline V gene are SEHNR and FQNEAQ (reference sequence). The CDR3 covers 18 residues. The CDR3 DNA reads TGTGCCAGCAGCTTAGCCGGAAAAAAGGGGGGGATCAATCAGCCCCAGCATTTT. The encoded protein is CASSLAGKKGGINQPQHF.

The chain links TRBV19 to TRBJ2-7, with 9 nucleotides matching TRBD1. Germline CDR1 is LNHDA and CDR2 is SQIVND (reference sequence). The CDR3 length is 15 residues. V trimming: 6 bases; J trimming: 4 bases; junction bases outside the gene matches: 10. Written as DNA, the CDR3 is TGTGCCAGTAGAAGGACCGACAGGGGGGTGTACGAGCAGTACTTC. Translation gives CASRRTDRGVYEQYF.

This chain uses TRBV7-2 with TRBJ2-7; a possible D gene is TRBD1 (5 bases). In germline, CDR1 is SGHTA, CDR2 FQGNSA. The V and J ends lost 4 bases and 7 bases respectively, with 20 bases between them. The CDR3 is 15 amino acids. The CDR3 here is CASSSRGPGLGEQYF. CDR3 bases: TGTGCCAGCAGCTCTAGGGGTCCCGGGTTAGGGGAGCAGTACTTC.

The chain is built from TRBV6-1 and TRBJ2-3; TRBD1 matches at 8 bases. Germline values: CDR1 MNHNS, CDR2 SASEGT. V was pared by 7 bases and J by 2 bases, with 5 bases of the junction left unmatched. The CDR3 runs to 14 residues. The CDR3 spells CASTWDRLTDTQYF. The CDR3, as DNA: TGTGCCAGCACCTGGGACAGGCTCACAGATACGCAGTATTTT.

The J gene is TRBJ2-1, the V gene TRBV7-9, with TRBD2 matching over 7 bases. The CDR3 contains 14 residues. V shed 5 bases, J shed 7 bases, and the junction held 8 bases outside the gene matches. Germline CDR1 is SEHNR and CDR2 is FQNEAQ (reference sequence). In DNA, the CDR3 is TGTGCCAGCAGCCCTCGGACTAGGTCTAATGAGCAGTTCTTC. The encoded protein is CASSPRTRSNEQFF. Drawing the rest from reference TRBV7-9 and TRBJ2-1, the complete variable domain is DTGVSQNPRHKITKRGQNVTFRCDPISEHNRLYWYRQTLGQGPEFLTYFQNEAQLEKSRLLSDRFSAERPKGSFSTLEIQRTEQGDSAMYLCASSPRTRSNEQFFGPGTRLTVL.

CDR3 amino acids: CASSPTVINEQFF. In DNA form, the CDR3 reads TGTGCCAGCAGCCCGACAGTTATCAATGAGCAGTTCTTC. This chain uses TRBV5-6 with TRBJ2-1; weak D call: TRBD1 (5 bases). The V end was cut by 4 bases, the J end by 6 bases, with 11 bases between. Germline V gene data show CDR1 as SGHDT and CDR2 as YYEEEE. The CDR3 extends over 13 amino acids.

V usage is TRBV5-8 and J usage is TRBJ1-4; weak D call: TRBD1 (6 bases). Trimming cost V 4 bases and J 13 bases, with 17 bases left between them. CDR3 length equals 13 residues. CDR1 and CDR2 (germline): SGHTS, YDEGEE. CDR3 sequence: CASSPVSGARLFF. The CDR3 coding sequence is TGTGCCAGCAGCCCGGTTTCAGGGGCCAGACTGTTTTTT.

This clone was detected once. The chain is built from TRBV28 and TRBJ1-1, with 8 bases fitting TRBD1. The CDR3 runs to 19 residues. Trimming took 1 base from V and 1 from J; bases not matched to a gene: 14. Per germline, CDR1 MDHEN and CDR2 SYDVKM. DNA of the CDR3: TGTGCCAGCAGTTTATATCTCCTATCAGGGGGCTCTGAGAACACTGAAGCTTTCTTT. It translates to CASSLYLLSGGSENTEAFF. Full variable domain (rest looked up from reference TRBV28 and TRBJ1-1): DVKVTQSSRYLVKRTGEKVFLECVQDMDHENMFWYRQDPGLGLRLIYFSYDVKMKEKGDIPEGYSVSREKKERFSLILESASTNQTSMYLCASSLYLLSGGSENTEAFFGQGTRLTVV.

This chain joins TRBV2 and TRBJ2-3; 11 nucleotides match TRBD2. This CDR3 has 15 amino acids. Trimming cost V 8 bases and J 5 bases; bases outside gene matches: 9. Germline assignment: CDR1 SNHLY and CDR2 FYNNEI. CDR3: CASLRGTSGGDTQYF. As DNA, the CDR3 is TGTGCCAGCTTACGGGGGACTAGCGGAGGAGATACGCAGTATTTT.

This clone occurred a few times. V usage is TRBV4-1 and J usage is TRBJ1-1, with TRBD1 matching 7 bases. Trimming at V came to 3 bases and at J to 3 bases, leaving 1 base not matched to a gene. The length of the CDR3 is 13 residues. Germline loops: CDR1 MGHRA, CDR2 YSYEKL. CDR3 nucleotides: TGCGCCAGCAGCCAGGGACAGTACACTGAAGCTTTCTTT. This encodes CASSQGQYTEAFF.

This chain's CDR3 is CASTRGGGTDTQYF. CDR3 nucleotides: TGTGCCAGCACCCGAGGAGGAGGAACAGATACGCAGTATTTT. The V and J genes are TRBV6-5 and TRBJ2-3; tentative D call: TRBD2 (5 bases). V was pared by 7 bases and J by 3 bases, with 14 bases between. CDR1 is MNHEY, CDR2 SVGAGI, per germline. The CDR3 is 14 residues long.

Concerning this clone itself: One end of the junction varies from germline; a read error may be responsible. This chain joins TRBV5-1 and TRBJ2-1, with TRBD2 matching 9 bases. The CDR3 is 15 residues long. The V gene's germline CDR1 is SGHRS and CDR2 YFSETQ. Here the CDR3 reads CVSSLGLAGKNEQFF. The CDR3 coding sequence is TGCGTCAGCAGCTTGGGGCTAGCGGGGAAAAATGAGCAGTTCTTC.

As DNA, the CDR3 is TGTGCCAGGCGCCGGGACAGGGGGTGGTCCTACGAGCAGTACTTC. As protein: CARRRDRGWSYEQYF. V gene TRBV18 combines with J gene TRBJ2-7; 11 nucleotides agree with TRBD1. Germline loops: CDR1 KGHSH, CDR2 LQKENI. Trimming at V came to 9 bases and at J to 1 base, leaving 8 bases not matched to a gene. The CDR3 loop spans 15 amino acids.

The chain employs TRBV5-1 and TRBJ2-5; tentatively, D is TRBD2 (6 bases). The germline V gene encodes CDR1 SGHRS and CDR2 YFSETQ. Trimming cost V 0 bases and J 6 bases, with 15 bases left between them. The CDR3 covers 15 residues. CDR3 sequence: CASSLDVGLSQTQYF. The DNA for the CDR3 is TGCGCCAGCAGCTTGGACGTGGGACTTTCGCAGACCCAGTACTTC.

This clone was counted a few times. The chain combines TRBV7-2 with TRBJ2-3; D is perhaps TRBD2 (6 bases). The V gene's germline CDR1 is SGHTA and CDR2 FQGNSA. The V gene lost 5 bases and the J gene lost 2 bases, with 20 bases spanning the gap. CDR3 size: 17 residues. CDR3 region: CASSVGDFATTTDTQYF. The DNA of the CDR3 is TGTGCCAGCAGCGTAGGGGACTTTGCGACCACCACAGATACGCAGTATTTT.